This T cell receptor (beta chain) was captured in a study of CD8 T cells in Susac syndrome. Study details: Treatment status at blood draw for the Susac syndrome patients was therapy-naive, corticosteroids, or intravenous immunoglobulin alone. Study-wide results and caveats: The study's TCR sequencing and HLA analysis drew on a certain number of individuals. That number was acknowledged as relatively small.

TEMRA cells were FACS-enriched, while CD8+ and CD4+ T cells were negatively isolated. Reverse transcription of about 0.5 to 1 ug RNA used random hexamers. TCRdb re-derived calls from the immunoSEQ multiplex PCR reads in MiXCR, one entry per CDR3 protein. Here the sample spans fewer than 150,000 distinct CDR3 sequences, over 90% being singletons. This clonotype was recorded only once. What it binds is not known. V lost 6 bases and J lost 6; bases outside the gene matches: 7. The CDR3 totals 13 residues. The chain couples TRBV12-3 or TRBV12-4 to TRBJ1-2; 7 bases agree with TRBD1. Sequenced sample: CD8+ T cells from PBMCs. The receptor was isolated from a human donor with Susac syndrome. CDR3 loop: CASSPDRVDGYTF. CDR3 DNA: TGTGCCAGCAGCCCTGACAGGGTGGATGGCTACACCTTC.